These T cell receptor beta chains were read from a single sample in a study of spatial heterogeneity in lung cancer. TCRdb passed the 5' RACE reads through MiXCR, listing each CDR3 protein once. The sample consists of fewer than 9,500 distinct CDR3 sequences, approximately 8.1% of them appearing once. Sequenced material: lung tumor tissue, taken at surgery. These receptors all come from a male donor with early-stage non-small cell lung cancer. The CDR3 runs from the conserved cysteine through the conserved F or W. The D gene is left open where the match is weak. The listing skips clone size in some rows; elsewhere it reads once, few, many or a size class.

NA many TRBJ2-5 TRBV28 CASSSLGLQETQYF TGTGCCAGCAGTTCTCTCGGACTACAAGAGACCCAGTACTTC
NA few TRBJ2-7 TRBV5-8 CASSLPLQWDEQYF TGTGCCAGCAGCTTACCCCTGCAATGGGACGAGCAGTACTTC
NA many TRBJ1-5 TRBV27 CASSLYPDSGRQPQHF TGTGCCAGCAGTTTATACCCGGACAGTGGAAGGCAGCCCCAGCATTTT
NA many TRBJ2-7 TRBV7-6 CASRSERSGTYEQYF TGTGCCAGCAGATCAGAAAGGTCAGGGACCTACGAGCAGTACTTC
TRBD2 many TRBJ2-6 TRBV5-1 CASSFASGGSGANVLTF TGCGCCAGCAGCTTCGCTAGCGGGGGCTCTGGGGCCAACGTCCTGACTTTC
NA few TRBJ2-5 TRBV24-1 CATSDLGQETQYF TGTGCCACCAGTGATTTGGGGCAAGAGACCCAGTACTTC
NA many TRBJ2-4 TRBV4-2 CASSQVTGDIQYF TGTGCCAGCAGCCAAGTAACTGGGGACATTCAGTACTTC
TRBD1 many TRBJ1-6 TRBV20-1 CSALQGRVGNSPLHF TGCAGTGCTCTACAGGGGAGAGTCGGTAATTCACCCCTCCACTTT
NA few TRBJ2-7 TRBV3-1 CASSREGGIPSEQYF TGTGCCAGCAGCCGGGAGGGGGGGATCCCCTCCGAGCAGTACTTC
TRBD1 medium-sized TRBJ1-2 TRBV2 CASSGDSYGYTF TGTGCCAGCAGTGGGGACAGCTATGGCTACACCTTC
NA many TRBJ2-1 TRBV7-2 CASSLAGSSYNEQFF TGTGCCAGCAGCTTAGCGGGATCCTCCTACAATGAGCAGTTCTTC
TRBD2 NA TRBJ2-1 TRBV7-3 CASSSTSGSSYNEQFF TGTGCCAGCAGCTCAACTAGCGGTAGCTCCTACAATGAGCAGTTCTTC
NA many TRBJ2-6 TRBV20-1 CSARTSGANVLTF TGCAGTGCCCGGACCTCTGGGGCCAACGTCCTGACTTTC
TRBD1 many TRBJ2-7 TRBV6-2/TRBV6-3 CASSYPGQGTFWEQYF TGTGCCAGCAGTTATCCCGGACAGGGGACTTTTTGGGAGCAGTACTTC
TRBD1 NA TRBJ1-1 TRBV20-1 CSARVRGRTEAFF TGCAGTGCTAGAGTAAGGGGGCGGACTGAAGCTTTCTTT
TRBD1 many TRBJ2-7 TRBV12-3/TRBV12-4 CASSFAGGTGVVEQYF TGTGCCAGCAGTTTTGCAGGGGGGACAGGGGTGGTCGAGCAGTACTTC
TRBD1 many TRBJ2-3 TRBV7-3 CASSLNREGAEYF TGTGCCAGCAGCTTAAACCGTGAGGGGGCTGAGTATTTT
NA many TRBJ1-1 TRBV2 CASTRGLEAEAFF TGTGCCAGCACACGGGGCCTGGAGGCTGAAGCTTTCTTT
NA few TRBJ2-6 TRBV7-2 CASSLTGANVLTF TGTGCCAGCAGCTTAACTGGGGCCAACGTCCTGACTTTC
NA many TRBJ1-5 TRBV20-1 CSARVATIANQPQHF TGCAGTGCTAGAGTGGCTACCATAGCAAATCAGCCCCAGCATTTT
TRBD1 few TRBJ2-2 TRBV10-3 CAISDPGQGANTGELFF TGTGCCATCAGTGACCCCGGACAGGGGGCGAACACCGGGGAGCTGTTTTTT
NA NA TRBJ1-1 TRBV6-2/TRBV6-3 CASSYKGSTTEAFF TGTGCCAGCAGTTACAAGGGGTCCACCACTGAAGCTTTCTTT
NA NA TRBJ1-1 TRBV6-6 CASSPASTEAFF TGTGCCAGCAGCCCTGCCTCGACTGAAGCTTTCTTT